A single sample gave rise to the 26 T cell receptor beta chains below, sequenced in a study of regulatory and conventional T cells in RAG deficiency. Genomic DNA came from blood conventional CD4+ T cells gated CD25-low CD127-high. Sequenced by immunoSEQ multiplex PCR; TCRdb stores in-frame clones only, minus some. The top ten clones hold approximately 1.4% of a sample with 7,000 to 9,500 clones, around 94% of them seen once. Material: CD4+ effector T cells sorted from blood. These receptors were obtained from a human donor with RAG deficiency presenting as severe combined immunodeficiency.

The chain carries TRBV9 and TRBJ2-3, with a tentative D call TRBD1 (6 bases). Trimming took off 2 bases at V and 2 bases at J, with 18 bases between the two ends. The length of the CDR3 is 17 residues. Germline V gives CDR1 SGDLS, CDR2 YYNGEE. The CDR3 loop is CASSVGKVDSFTDTQYF. CDR3 bases: TGTGCCAGCAGCGTGGGTAAGGTGGACAGTTTCACAGATACGCAGTATTTT.

The rearrangement links TRBV15 to TRBJ2-5, with TRBD1 matching over 7 bases. Per germline, CDR1 LNHNV and CDR2 YYDKDF (reference sequence). This CDR3 is built from 15 residues. V shed 4 bases and J 2 bases; nucleotides not matched to a gene: 7. The CDR3 nucleotides are TGTGCCACCAGCACCCAGAGGGGACAGCAAGAGACCCAGTACTTC. Protein product: CATSTQRGQQETQYF.

The CDR3 coding sequence is TGTGCCAGCGGACGCGGGTCGATAACCTACAATGAGCAGTTCTTC. Protein sequence: CASGRGSITYNEQFF. J is TRBJ2-1 and V is TRBV6-5; possibly TRBD2 for D (5 bases). The CDR3 has 15 amino acids. Germline V gives CDR1 MNHEY, CDR2 SVGAGI. V gave up 8 bases and J gave up 2 bases, with 16 bases separating them.

This clone appeared once. J is TRBJ2-7 and V is TRBV28; 15 positions agree with TRBD2. The junction had 1 base not matched to a gene; V was cut back by 3 bases and J by 4 bases. This CDR3 has 15 amino acids. The germline V gene has CDR1 MDHEN and CDR2 SYDVKM. The CDR3 loop is CASSFGLAGGYEQYF. As DNA, the CDR3 is TGTGCCAGCAGTTTCGGACTAGCGGGAGGGTACGAGCAGTACTTC.

V is TRBV4-3 and J is TRBJ1-5; no clear D. The CDR3 has 13 amino acids. CDR1 is LGHNA, CDR2 YSLEER, per germline. V lost 1 base and J 1 base, leaving 2 bases between the germline ends. The CDR3 nucleotides read TGCGCCAGCAGCCAAGGGAGCAATCAGCCCCAGCATTTT. Its translation: CASSQGSNQPQHF.

On this clone: The same CDR3 arises from other DNA sequences in this sample as well. V is TRBV7-8 and J is TRBJ2-4; D gene unclear. Trimming left V 5 bases short and J 6 bases short, with 23 bases between. This CDR3 spans 17 amino acids. Germline V gives CDR1 SGHVS, CDR2 FQNEAQ. For the CDR3, the DNA is TGTGCCAGCAGCCCTATCCTTACGAGCCGGGCCCTAAACATTCAGTACTTC. This sequence encodes CASSPILTSRALNIQYF.

This chain links TRBV2 with TRBJ2-7, with D tentatively TRBD1 (6 bases). CDR1 and CDR2 (germline): SNHLY, FYNNEI. Between the trimmed V and J ends, which lost 6 bases and 0 bases, there was a span of 12 bases. This CDR3 has 14 amino acids. The CDR3 bases are TGTGCCAGCAGGGCCGGGACACTCTCCTACGAGCAGTACTTC. It translates to CASRAGTLSYEQYF.

The genes are TRBV7-2 and TRBJ2-2, with TRBD1 matching 7 bases. CDR1 SGHTA and CDR2 FQGNSA come from the germline V gene. The CDR3 spans 16 residues. The junction had 10 bases not matched to a gene; V was cut back by 7 bases and J by 2 bases. This chain's CDR3 is CASNIPGTVNTGELFF. The DNA for the CDR3 is TGTGCCAGCAACATACCCGGGACAGTCAACACCGGGGAGCTGTTTTTT.

V and J are TRBV2 and TRBJ2-3; possible D gene TRBD2, 6 bases. V lost 6 bases to trimming and J lost 8 bases, with 15 bases between them. The CDR3 contains 13 residues. CDR1 and CDR2 from the germline V gene are SNHLY and FYNNEI. CDR3 residues: CASRETEEGTQYF. The CDR3 DNA reads as TGTGCCAGCAGAGAGACAGAGGAGGGTACGCAGTATTTT.

The chain couples TRBV30 to TRBJ1-5; D call uncertain. The length of the CDR3 is 13 residues. The V gene's germline CDR1 is GTSNPN and CDR2 SVGIG (reference sequence). Trimming took off 0 bases at V and 5 bases at J, with 8 bases between the two ends. The CDR3: CAWSVWSHQPQHF. The CDR3 region has the DNA TGTGCCTGGAGTGTCTGGTCTCATCAGCCCCAGCATTTT. Looking up the rest from reference TRBV30 and TRBJ1-5 gives the full variable domain: SQTIHQWPATLVQPVGSPLSLECTVEGTSNPNLYWYRQAAGRGLQLLFYSVGIGQISSEVPQNLSASRPQDRQFILSSKKLLLSDSGFYLCAWSVWSHQPQHFGDGTRLSIL.

This clone was found once. This rearrangement joins TRBV27 to TRBJ2-3; D may be TRBD1 (6 bases). The V and J ends lost 8 bases and 4 bases respectively, with 16 bases between them. The CDR3 length is 14 residues. The germline V gene encodes CDR1 MNHEY and CDR2 SMNVEV (reference sequence). The CDR3: CASLRSGAADTQYF. The DNA for the CDR3 is TGTGCCAGCCTGAGGTCAGGGGCCGCAGATACGCAGTATTTT.

This chain uses TRBV7-6 with TRBJ2-3, with D perhaps TRBD1 (6 bases). Germline-derived CDR1 and CDR2 are SGHVS and FNYEAQ. This CDR3 is built from 14 residues. V shed 5 bases and J shed 3 bases, with 12 bases lying between them. This chain's CDR3 is CASSLSTGTDTQYF. Here the CDR3 DNA reads TGTGCCAGCAGCCTATCAACAGGGACAGATACGCAGTATTTT.

The gene calls are TRBV29-1 and TRBJ2-3; D unclear. CDR3 length: 13 amino acids. V lost 3 bases to trimming and J lost 1 base, with 8 bases between them. The germline gives CDR1 SQVTM, CDR2 ANQGSEA. As DNA, the CDR3 is TGCAGCGTTGACAGAGATGGCACAGATACGCAGTATTTT. Translating it yields CSVDRDGTDTQYF.

The V and J genes are TRBV7-2 and TRBJ1-2; unclear D gene. CDR1 SGHTA and CDR2 FQGNSA come from the germline V gene. The CDR3 sequence is 14 residues long. Trimming took off 5 bases at V and 4 bases at J, with 14 bases between the two ends. CDR3 in DNA: TGTGCCAGCAGCCCCGACACATGGGGCTATGGCTACACCTTC. As protein: CASSPDTWGYGYTF. Variable domain in full (rest from reference TRBV7-2 and TRBJ1-2): GAGVSQSPSNKVTEKGKDVELRCDPISGHTALYWYRQSLGQGLEFLIYFQGNSAPDKSGLPSDRFSAERTGGSVSTLTIQRTQQEDSAVYLCASSPDTWGYGYTFGSGTRLTVV.

The chain couples TRBV4-3 to TRBJ2-3; the match to TRBD1 covers 8 bases. Germline loops: CDR1 LGHNA, CDR2 YSLEER. With V trimmed by 2 bases and J by 0 bases, 1 base remained unmatched. The CDR3 totals 15 residues. In DNA form, the CDR3 reads TGCGCCAGCAGCCAACAGGGGGCTAGCACAGATACGCAGTATTTT. Its protein product is CASSQQGASTDTQYF.

The rearrangement links TRBV20-1 to TRBJ2-7; D perhaps matches TRBD2 (5 bases). Germline V gene data show CDR1 as DFQATT and CDR2 as SNEGSKA (reference sequence). The germline V and J ends were trimmed by 1 base and 9 bases, with 10 bases remaining between them. The CDR3 is 11 residues long. This CDR3 reads CSARVPEGQYF. The DNA of the CDR3 is TGCAGTGCTAGAGTCCCCGAGGGGCAGTACTTC.

The chain uses TRBV4-1 and TRBJ2-5; a weak D match, TRBD1 (6 bases). This CDR3 has 15 residues. Trimming pared 1 base from V and 5 bases from J, leaving 14 bases between. Germline CDR1 is MGHRA and CDR2 is YSYEKL. CDR3 coding DNA: TGCGCCAGCAGCCAAGTACAGGGTGCGTGGGAGACCCAGTACTTC. This sequence encodes CASSQVQGAWETQYF.

V is TRBV14 and J is TRBJ2-5; 7 nucleotides agree with TRBD2. CDR3 size: 16 residues. Per germline, CDR1 SGHDN and CDR2 FVKESK. V dropped 0 bases and J dropped 4; count of bases not matched to a gene: 8. The CDR3 region is CASSQEGGTLRETQYF. CDR3 coding DNA: TGTGCCAGCAGCCAAGAGGGGGGGACCCTCCGAGAGACCCAGTACTTC.

J is TRBJ2-7 and V is TRBV7-9, with 10 bases fitting TRBD1. The CDR3 spans 15 residues. Trimming cost V 5 bases and J 0 bases; bases outside gene matches: 4. Looked up from germline, CDR1 is SEHNR and CDR2 is FQNEAQ (reference sequence). The CDR3 loop is CASSRTGGNSYEQYF. CDR3 DNA sequence: TGTGCCAGCAGCCGGACAGGGGGAAACTCCTACGAGCAGTACTTC.

The rearrangement links TRBV10-1 to TRBJ2-3; maybe TRBD1 (6 bases). CDR1 is WNHNN, CDR2 SYGVQD, per germline (reference sequence). The V end lost 3 bases, the J end lost 6 bases, and 13 bases lay between the germline ends. The CDR3 consists of 14 residues. The CDR3 sequence is CASSDQGKSDTQYF. Here the CDR3 DNA reads TGCGCCAGCAGTGACCAGGGGAAGAGTGATACGCAGTATTTT.

The CDR3 nucleotides read TGCGCCAGCAGCCAAGATCGAGGAGGCGGCATTCAGTACTTC. Protein: CASSQDRGGGIQYF. The chain recombines TRBV4-3 with TRBJ2-4; weak D call: TRBD2 (5 bases). This CDR3 spans 14 amino acids. Trimming cost V 0 bases and J 9 bases, with 12 bases left between them. From germline, CDR1 is LGHNA and CDR2 YSLEER.

The chain is built from TRBV4-2 and TRBJ1-5; TRBD1 aligns across 7 bases. Germline V CDR1 and CDR2: LGHNA, YNFKEQ. The ends lost 8 bases at V and 1 base at J; junction bases unmatched: 8. The CDR3 sequence is 15 residues long. Here the CDR3 DNA reads TGTGCCAGCTCCACCTCAGGGGGGAGCAATCAGCCCCAGCATTTT. Translated: CASSTSGGSNQPQHF.

The table lists this clone with a count of one. V usage is TRBV7-2 and J usage is TRBJ1-4; no definite D call. Germline V lookup: CDR1 SGHTA, CDR2 FQGNSA. With 3 bases removed from V and 6 bases from J, the gap between germline ends came to 8 bases. This CDR3 has 13 amino acids. CDR3 DNA: TGTGCCAGCAGCTTGTGGAGGGATGAAAAACTGTTTTTT. Its protein is CASSLWRDEKLFF.

Written as DNA, the CDR3 is TGTGCCAGCAGCTTTATCAGGTTGGGGAACACTGAAGCTTTCTTT. Encoded protein: CASSFIRLGNTEAFF. This sequence joins TRBV5-4 and TRBJ1-1; no clear D. Trimming took 2 bases from V and 1 from J, leaving 12 bases between them. Germline CDR1 reads SGHNT; CDR2 reads YYREEE (reference sequence). The CDR3 is made up of 15 amino acids.

The rearrangement uses TRBV28 and TRBJ2-6; D unclear. V shed 10 bases and J shed 3 bases, with 10 bases lying between them. This CDR3 is 13 amino acids long. Germline CDR1 is MDHEN and CDR2 is SYDVKM. CDR3 residues: CATRVVGANVLTF. The CDR3 DNA reads as TGTGCCACTAGGGTTGTTGGGGCCAACGTCCTGACTTTC.

V usage is TRBV29-1 and J usage is TRBJ2-2; D may be TRBD1 (7 bases). The germline CDR1 and CDR2 sequences are SQVTM and ANQGSEA. Trimming cost V 5 bases and J 7 bases, with 20 bases left between them. The CDR3 runs to 15 residues. CDR3 in amino acids: CSVLSRGVGNGELFF. The CDR3 DNA sequence: TGCAGCGTTCTAAGCAGGGGGGTAGGAAACGGGGAGCTGTTTTTT.